Listed below are T cell receptor beta chains from one sample, sequenced in a study of cytomegalovirus exposure and HLA in healthy donors. Produced via immunoSEQ multiplex PCR; TCRdb's table is partial and in-frame only. The sample comprises 150,000 to 200,000 clones, roughly 82% of which are singletons, and around 1.5% rests with the top ten. Sequenced sample: PBMCs. All receptors derive from a girl aged 5 to 17 in good health and CMV-seropositive. Both conserved end residues are part of each CDR3. Fields, in order: J gene, clone size, V gene, CDR3 protein. Not all rows give a size; the values are once, few, many and, for expanded clones, a class.

J gene: TRBJ1-2; clone size: -; V gene: TRBV19; CDR3 protein: CASRTTSGGYGYTF
J gene: TRBJ1-2; clone size: -; V gene: TRBV13; CDR3 protein: CASSLFPGLSSYGYTF
J gene: TRBJ2-1; clone size: -; V gene: TRBV28; CDR3 protein: CASSLRLAGGFNEQFF
J gene: TRBJ1-2; clone size: -; V gene: TRBV2; CDR3 protein: CASSDPVRRYGYTF
J gene: TRBJ2-2; clone size: -; V gene: TRBV28; CDR3 protein: CASSSTPTYTGELFF
J gene: TRBJ1-1; clone size: -; V gene: TRBV6-5; CDR3 protein: CASSYGREGGAEAFF
J gene: TRBJ1-1; clone size: -; V gene: TRBV15; CDR3 protein: CATSRDFARTTNTEAFF
J gene: TRBJ2-7; clone size: -; V gene: TRBV2; CDR3 protein: CASSETAGTTYEQYF
J gene: TRBJ1-1; clone size: -; V gene: TRBV28; CDR3 protein: CASSFWGLNTEAFF
J gene: TRBJ2-2; clone size: -; V gene: TRBV29-1; CDR3 protein: CSVAGLVIGELFF
J gene: TRBJ2-3; clone size: -; V gene: TRBV10-3; CDR3 protein: CAIRNLGLADSTDTQYF
J gene: TRBJ1-5; clone size: -; V gene: TRBV28; CDR3 protein: CASSWEINQPQHF
J gene: TRBJ1-4; clone size: -; V gene: TRBV19; CDR3 protein: CASSIGTGKEKLFF
J gene: TRBJ2-3; clone size: -; V gene: TRBV25-1; CDR3 protein: CASSPSGTGSDTQYF
J gene: TRBJ2-7; clone size: -; V gene: TRBV11-2; CDR3 protein: CASSLWAGVLGEQYF
J gene: TRBJ2-1; clone size: -; V gene: TRBV29-1; CDR3 protein: CSVEAGNRGNEQFF
J gene: TRBJ2-7; clone size: -; V gene: TRBV2; CDR3 protein: CASSGETSGSYEQYF
J gene: TRBJ2-7; clone size: -; V gene: TRBV5-6; CDR3 protein: CASSSLRTGGYEQYF
J gene: TRBJ2-7; clone size: -; V gene: TRBV11-2; CDR3 protein: CASSRVDYEQYF
J gene: TRBJ1-1; clone size: few; V gene: TRBV29-1; CDR3 protein: CSVVRGNTEAFF
J gene: TRBJ2-4; clone size: -; V gene: TRBV27; CDR3 protein: CASRRRQGAERTSGVLAKNIQYF
J gene: TRBJ1-2; clone size: once; V gene: TRBV11-2; CDR3 protein: CASSFGSPYGYTF
J gene: TRBJ2-3; clone size: -; V gene: TRBV6-6; CDR3 protein: CASSYAGQGGGWAQYF